The text below deals with one T cell receptor (beta chain). The antigen is undetermined. The CDR3 end lies 3 residues beyond the end of the read and is filled in from the germline J gene. This entry belongs to a study of Tregs in tolerant kidney transplant recipients. The overall study: Related graft donors supplied nonmyeloablative bone marrow transplants, and mixed chimerism was transient. Study results and limitations: Tolerant patients' donor-specific Tregs expanded beyond overall Tregs, suggesting antigen-driven growth. For some patients, primers changed over time, blocking nucleotide-level comparison.

Clones were sequenced by immunoSEQ multiplex PCR, and TCRdb holds only the in-frame ones, with some missing. The listing contains 31,000 or so clones. J was trimmed by 0 bases and V by 6 bases; bases with no gene match: 16. Germline values: CDR1 SQVTM, CDR2 ANQGSEA. The CDR3 covers 18 residues. The receptor was derived from a human donor who received a combined kidney and bone marrow transplant. Sample: CD8+ T cells from blood, taken before the transplant. This chain links TRBV29-1 with TRBJ2-3, with 9 bases identical to TRBD2. The CDR3 is CSVLSIIAGATSTDTQYF. The CDR3 bases that were read are TGCAGCGTCCTATCGATAATAGCGGGAGCGACTAGCACAGATACG.